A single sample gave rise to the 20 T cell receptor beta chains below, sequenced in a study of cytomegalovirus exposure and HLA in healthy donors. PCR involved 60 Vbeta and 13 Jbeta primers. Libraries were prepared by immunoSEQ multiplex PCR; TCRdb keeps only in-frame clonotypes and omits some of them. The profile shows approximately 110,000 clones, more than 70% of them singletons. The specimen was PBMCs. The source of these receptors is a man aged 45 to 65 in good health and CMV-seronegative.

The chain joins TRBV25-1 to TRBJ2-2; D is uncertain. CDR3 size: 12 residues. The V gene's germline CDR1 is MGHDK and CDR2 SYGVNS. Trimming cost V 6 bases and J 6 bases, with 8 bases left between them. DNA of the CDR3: TGTGCCAGCAGCCATTTAGCCGGGGAGCTGTTTTTT. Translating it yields CASSHLAGELFF.

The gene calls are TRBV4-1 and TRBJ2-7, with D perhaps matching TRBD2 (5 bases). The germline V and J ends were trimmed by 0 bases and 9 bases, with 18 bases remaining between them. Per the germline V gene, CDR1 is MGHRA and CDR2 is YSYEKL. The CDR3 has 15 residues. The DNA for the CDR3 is TGCGCCAGCAGCCAAGATCGGAGCAGCCGGGATCGGCAGTACTTC. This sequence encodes CASSQDRSSRDRQYF.

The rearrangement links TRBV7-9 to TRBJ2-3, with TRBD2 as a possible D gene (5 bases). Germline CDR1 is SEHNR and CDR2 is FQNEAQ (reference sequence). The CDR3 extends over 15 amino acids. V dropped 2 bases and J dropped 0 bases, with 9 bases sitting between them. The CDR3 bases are TGTGCCAGCAGCTTAAGGACTTTGAGCACAGATACGCAGTATTTT. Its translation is CASSLRTLSTDTQYF.

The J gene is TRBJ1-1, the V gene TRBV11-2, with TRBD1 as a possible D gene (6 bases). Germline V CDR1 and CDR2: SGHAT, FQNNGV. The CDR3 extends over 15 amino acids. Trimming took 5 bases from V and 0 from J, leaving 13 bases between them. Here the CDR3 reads CASSKPGQMNTEAFF. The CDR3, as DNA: TGTGCCAGCAGCAAACCGGGACAAATGAACACTGAAGCTTTCTTT.

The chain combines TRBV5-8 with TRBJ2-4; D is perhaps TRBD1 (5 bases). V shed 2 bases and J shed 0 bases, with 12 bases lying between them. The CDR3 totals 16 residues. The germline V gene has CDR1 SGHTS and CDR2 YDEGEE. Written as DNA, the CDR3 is TGTGCCAGCAGCTTAAGGACAATCATAGCCAAAAACATTCAGTACTTC. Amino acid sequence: CASSLRTIIAKNIQYF. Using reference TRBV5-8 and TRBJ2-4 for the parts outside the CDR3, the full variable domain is EAGVTQSPTHLIKTRGQQATLRCSPISGHTSVYWYQQALGLGLQFLLWYDEGEERNRGNFPPRFSGRQFPNYSSELNVNALELEDSALYLCASSLRTIIAKNIQYFGAGTRLSVL.

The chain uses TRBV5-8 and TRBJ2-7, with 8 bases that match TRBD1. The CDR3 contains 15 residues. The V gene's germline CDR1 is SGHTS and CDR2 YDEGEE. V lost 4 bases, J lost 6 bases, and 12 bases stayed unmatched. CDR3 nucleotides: TGTGCCAGCAGCATATTACGACAGGGGTCATTCGAGCAGTACTTC. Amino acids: CASSILRQGSFEQYF.

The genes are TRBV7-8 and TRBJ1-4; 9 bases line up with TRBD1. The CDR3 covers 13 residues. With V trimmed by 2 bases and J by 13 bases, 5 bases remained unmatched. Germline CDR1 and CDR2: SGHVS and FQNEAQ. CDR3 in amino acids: CASSLLGTGRLFF. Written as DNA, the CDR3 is TGTGCCAGCAGCTTACTCGGGACAGGGAGACTGTTTTTT.

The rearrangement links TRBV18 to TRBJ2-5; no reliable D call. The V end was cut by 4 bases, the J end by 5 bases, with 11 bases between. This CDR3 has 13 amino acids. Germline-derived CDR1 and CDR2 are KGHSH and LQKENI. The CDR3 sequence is CASSLLVRETQYF. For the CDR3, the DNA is TGTGCCAGCTCACTTCTAGTGCGGGAGACCCAGTACTTC.

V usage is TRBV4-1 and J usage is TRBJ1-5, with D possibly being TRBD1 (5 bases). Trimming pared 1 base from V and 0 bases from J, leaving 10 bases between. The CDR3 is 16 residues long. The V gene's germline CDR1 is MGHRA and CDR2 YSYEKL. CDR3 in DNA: TGCGCCAGCAGCCAAGCTGGGGGGAATAGCAATCAGCCCCAGCATTTT. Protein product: CASSQAGGNSNQPQHF.

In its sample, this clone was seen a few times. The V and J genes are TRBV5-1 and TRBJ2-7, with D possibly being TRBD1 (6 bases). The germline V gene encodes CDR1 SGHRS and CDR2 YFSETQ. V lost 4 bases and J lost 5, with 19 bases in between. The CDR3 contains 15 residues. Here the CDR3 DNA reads TGCGCCAGCAGCCCTTCCGGGACATCTCTCAACGAGCAGTACTTC. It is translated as CASSPSGTSLNEQYF.

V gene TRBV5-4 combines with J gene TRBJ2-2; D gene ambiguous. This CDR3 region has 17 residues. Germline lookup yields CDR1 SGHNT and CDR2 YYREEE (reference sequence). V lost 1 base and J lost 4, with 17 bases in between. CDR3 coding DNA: TGTGCCAGCAGCTTGCCTACCTCTCCAGCGCCCACCGGGGAGCTGTTTTTT. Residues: CASSLPTSPAPTGELFF.

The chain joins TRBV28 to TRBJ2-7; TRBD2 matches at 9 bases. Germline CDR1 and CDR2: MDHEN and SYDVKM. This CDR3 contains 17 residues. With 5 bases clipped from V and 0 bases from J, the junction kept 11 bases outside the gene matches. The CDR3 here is CASSPITSGPSSYEQYF. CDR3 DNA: TGTGCCAGCAGTCCAATCACTAGCGGGCCCAGCTCCTACGAGCAGTACTTC. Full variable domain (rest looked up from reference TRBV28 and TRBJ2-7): DVKVTQSSRYLVKRTGEKVFLECVQDMDHENMFWYRQDPGLGLRLIYFSYDVKMKEKGDIPEGYSVSREKKERFSLILESASTNQTSMYLCASSPITSGPSSYEQYFGPGTRLTVT.

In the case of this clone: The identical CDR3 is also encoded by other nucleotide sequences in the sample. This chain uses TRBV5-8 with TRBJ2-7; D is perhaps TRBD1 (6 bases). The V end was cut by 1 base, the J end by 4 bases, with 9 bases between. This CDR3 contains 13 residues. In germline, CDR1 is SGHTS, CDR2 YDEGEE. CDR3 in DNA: TGTGCCAGCAGCTTGACAGGGAGTTACGAGCAGTACTTC. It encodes CASSLTGSYEQYF.

CDR3 residues: CASSPTQGTSGSIYEQYF. The CDR3 DNA reads as TGTGCCAGCAGTCCCACACAGGGGACTAGCGGGAGTATCTACGAGCAGTACTTC. The rearrangement joins TRBV27 to TRBJ2-7; TRBD2 matches 14 bases. The V gene end was trimmed by 5 bases and the J gene end by 3 bases; junction bases not matched to a gene: 12. This CDR3 is 18 amino acids long. Germline V CDR1 and CDR2: MNHEY, SMNVEV (reference sequence).

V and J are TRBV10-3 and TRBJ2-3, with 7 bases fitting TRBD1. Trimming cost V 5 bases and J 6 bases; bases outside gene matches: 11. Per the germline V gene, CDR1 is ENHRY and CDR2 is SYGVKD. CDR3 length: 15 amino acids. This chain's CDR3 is CAISTGTEEWDTQYF. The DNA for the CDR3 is TGTGCCATCAGTACCGGGACAGAGGAGTGGGATACGCAGTATTTT.

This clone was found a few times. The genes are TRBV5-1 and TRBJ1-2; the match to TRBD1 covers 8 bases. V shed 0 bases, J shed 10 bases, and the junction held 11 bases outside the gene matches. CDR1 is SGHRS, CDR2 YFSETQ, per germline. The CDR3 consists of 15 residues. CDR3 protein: CASSLAGSTGGAYTF. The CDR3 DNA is TGCGCCAGCAGCTTGGCCGGCTCAACAGGGGGAGCCTACACCTTC.

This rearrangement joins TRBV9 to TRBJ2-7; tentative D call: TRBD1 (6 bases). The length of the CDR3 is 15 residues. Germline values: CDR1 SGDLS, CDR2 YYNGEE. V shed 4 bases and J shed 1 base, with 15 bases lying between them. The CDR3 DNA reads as TGTGCCAGCAGCCCGACCGGGACAATTTCCTACGAGCAGTACTTC. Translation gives CASSPTGTISYEQYF.

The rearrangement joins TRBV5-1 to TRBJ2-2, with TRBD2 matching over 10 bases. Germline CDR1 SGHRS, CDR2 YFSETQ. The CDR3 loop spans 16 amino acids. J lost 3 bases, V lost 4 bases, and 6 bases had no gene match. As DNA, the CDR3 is TGCGCCAGCAGCCCCCTAGCGGGGGCCGACACCGGGGAGCTGTTTTTT. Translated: CASSPLAGADTGELFF.

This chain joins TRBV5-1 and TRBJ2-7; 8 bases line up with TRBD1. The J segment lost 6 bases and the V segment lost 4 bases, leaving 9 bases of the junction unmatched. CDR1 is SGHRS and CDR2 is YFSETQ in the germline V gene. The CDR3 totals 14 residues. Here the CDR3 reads CASSQQTGEREQYF. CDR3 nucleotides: TGCGCCAGCAGCCAACAGACAGGGGAGCGCGAGCAGTACTTC.

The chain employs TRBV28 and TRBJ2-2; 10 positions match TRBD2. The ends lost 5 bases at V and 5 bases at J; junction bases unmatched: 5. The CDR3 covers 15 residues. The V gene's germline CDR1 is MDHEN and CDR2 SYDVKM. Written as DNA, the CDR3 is TGTGCCAGCAGTAAAGCGGGAGGGCCTACCGGGGAGCTGTTTTTT. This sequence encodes CASSKAGGPTGELFF.